Here is one T cell receptor beta chain with its context. The antigen remains undetermined. PCR primers comprised 60 Vbeta and 13 Jbeta primers. Using immunoSEQ multiplex PCR, the repertoire was profiled, and TCRdb retains in-frame clones only, with some absent. Found here are around 150,000 clones, 81% of them singletons; the top ten hold over 10%. V was clipped by 4 bases and J by 4 bases; unmatched bases: 10. CDR3 length equals 16 residues. Per the germline V gene, CDR1 is MDHEN and CDR2 is SYDVKM. These data come from a study of cytomegalovirus exposure and HLA in healthy donors. Study-wide points: In a later analysis, common viral pathogens appeared linked to several of the most significant clusters. By a later analysis, the bulk of CMV-associated TCR beta chains appeared HLA-restricted. Researchers reported that three CMV-associated chains were confirmed in vitro as CMV antigen-specific.

Unrecorded immune exposures were likely, despite nominal health at sampling. The chain combines TRBV28 with TRBJ2-1, with TRBD2 matching over 7 bases. The source material was PBMCs. This TCR was recovered from a woman aged 50 to 60 in good health and CMV-seronegative. The CDR3 sequence: CASSSRSSGDYNEQFF. DNA of the CDR3: TGTGCCAGCAGTTCCAGGTCCAGCGGGGATTACAATGAGCAGTTCTTC.